This T cell receptor (beta chain) was recovered during a study of blood T cells in healthy people across ages. Germline lookup yields CDR1 SGHDN and CDR2 FVKESK. J lost 1 base, V lost 0 bases, and 4 bases had no gene match. This CDR3 is built from 16 residues. The second PCR ran about 6 to 12 cycles with a sample-barcoded 5' primer and J-beta primers. Each CDR3 protein gets one entry after TCRdb re-called the 5' RACE reads with MiXCR. The profile covers almost 1 million distinct CDR3 sequences, with 51% appearing a single time and roughly a fifth taken by the ten largest. As regards this clonotype: The conserved phenylalanine or tryptophan is not found at the CDR3 terminus, so this likely reflects a read error.

The gene calls are TRBV14 and TRBJ2-3, with 7 bases identical to TRBD2. Sequencing used blood. The sequence was obtained from an older woman in good health. This CDR3 reads CASSQDFTSGTDTQYS. The CDR3 DNA reads as TGTGCCAGCAGCCAAGATTTTACTAGCGGCACAGATACGCAGTATTCT.